One and the same sample provided the 6 T cell receptor beta chains below, sequenced in a study of blood T cell repertoires in COVID-19. Clones were sequenced by immunoSEQ multiplex PCR, and TCRdb holds only the in-frame ones, with some missing. Of around 170,000 clones listed, about four fifths are singletons. The material sequenced was peripheral blood. All receptors come from a woman in her thirties or forties with acute or convalescent COVID-19.

CDR3 DNA: TGTGCCAGCAGCGTAGGACTAGTAGGGTTCGTCGATGAGCAGTTCTTC. It specifies CASSVGLVGFVDEQFF. The chain uses TRBV9 and TRBJ2-1; perhaps TRBD2 as D (6 bases). The germline gives CDR1 SGDLS, CDR2 YYNGEE. CDR3 length: 16 amino acids. V shed 0 bases and J shed 8 bases, with 18 bases lying between them.

The chain combines TRBV7-9 with TRBJ2-1; D is uncertain. Germline CDR1 and CDR2: SEHNR and FQNEAQ (reference sequence). There are 13 residues in the CDR3. Trimming removed 1 base from V and 6 bases from J, with 7 bases in between. CDR3 nucleotide sequence: TGTGCCAGCAGCTTAGGATCGAGCAATGAGCAGTTCTTC. Translation: CASSLGSSNEQFF.

Worth noting for this clone: The identical CDR3 is also encoded by other nucleotide sequences in the sample. The chain has TRBV9 and TRBJ2-7; no clear D. Germline lookup yields CDR1 SGDLS and CDR2 YYNGEE. Trimming cost V 0 bases and J 2 bases, with 9 bases left between them. The CDR3 length is 14 residues. This CDR3 is CASSVGGGTYEQYF. CDR3 bases: TGTGCCAGCAGCGTAGGCGGCGGAACCTACGAGCAGTACTTC.

The table lists this clone with a count of one. V and J are TRBV3-1 (or the pseudogene TRBV3-2) and TRBJ1-1; the match to TRBD1 covers 7 bases. Germline-derived CDR1 and CDR2 are LGHDT and YNNKEL (reference sequence). This CDR3 contains 15 residues. With V trimmed by 3 bases and J by 0 bases, 4 bases remained unmatched. CDR3 DNA: TGTGCCAGCAGCCACACGACAGGGATGAACACTGAAGCTTTCTTT. The encoded protein is CASSHTTGMNTEAFF.

This chain connects TRBV24-1 to TRBJ1-4, with D hard to call. V was cut by 2 bases and J by 0 bases, with 6 bases left in between. The CDR3 extends over 15 amino acids. The germline V gene has CDR1 KGHDR and CDR2 SFDVKD. Here the CDR3 reads CATSDSSSTNEKLFF. The CDR3 bases are TGTGCCACCAGTGATTCTAGCTCAACTAATGAAAAACTGTTTTTT.

This rearrangement joins TRBV2 to TRBJ2-2, with 7 bases identical to TRBD1. Trimming took 4 bases from V and 5 from J; bases not matched to a gene: 7. The CDR3 has 15 amino acids. In germline, CDR1 is SNHLY, CDR2 FYNNEI. Written as DNA, the CDR3 is TGTGCCAGCAGTGTCAGACAGGGAATTACCGGGGAGCTGTTTTTT. Protein product: CASSVRQGITGELFF.